The 3 T cell receptor beta chains presented below share a single source sample, sequenced in a study of cytomegalovirus exposure and HLA in healthy donors. In the PCR, 60 Vbeta and 13 Jbeta primers were used. Profiling relied on immunoSEQ multiplex PCR, and the TCRdb table lists in-frame clones only, not all of them. The sample includes about 130,000 clones, around 78% of them seen just once. The sample taken for sequencing was PBMCs. These receptors all stem from a man aged 35-49 years in good health and CMV-seronegative.

This chain joins TRBV6-1 and TRBJ2-7, with D possibly matching TRBD1 (5 bases). The germline CDR1 and CDR2 sequences are MNHNS and SASEGT. The CDR3 has 14 residues. Trimming stripped 7 bases from V and 4 bases from J, with 17 bases between. The CDR3 region has the DNA TGTGCCAGCACCGGCGCAGGACAAATTTACGAGCAGTACTTC. Protein: CASTGAGQIYEQYF.

This clone appeared once. The CDR3 spells CASSESGGRALHF. The CDR3 DNA reads TGTGCCAGTAGTGAATCAGGGGGCCGGGCCCTCCACTTT. The V gene is TRBV19, the J gene TRBJ1-6; 8 bases are a match to TRBD1. The CDR3 is made up of 13 amino acids. CDR1 is LNHDA, CDR2 SQIVND, per germline (reference sequence). V trimming: 5 bases; J trimming: 14 bases; junction bases outside the gene matches: 8.

The table lists this clone with a few counts. The rearrangement joins TRBV29-1 to TRBJ2-7; a weak D match, TRBD1 (6 bases). V was cut by 2 bases and J by 4 bases, with 12 bases left in between. The CDR3 has 13 amino acids. Germline lookup yields CDR1 SQVTM and CDR2 ANQGSEA. The CDR3 DNA follows: TGCAGCGTTGAACAGGGGAGTTTATACGAGCAGTACTTC. Protein product: CSVEQGSLYEQYF.